These 2 T cell receptor beta chains share one sample of origin, sequenced in a study of T cells in localized non-small cell lung cancer. Only in-frame clones appear in the TCRdb table, and some are missing; sequencing was by immunoSEQ multiplex PCR. The table records around 94,000 clones, around 90% of them present only once. Sample: peripheral blood, taken before any cancer treatment. Every receptor here comes from a man between 40 and 70 years old with stage I squamous cell lung carcinoma.

The chain recombines TRBV4-1 with TRBJ2-7; 14 bases map to TRBD2. CDR1 and CDR2 (germline): MGHRA, YSYEKL. With 3 bases clipped from V and 0 bases from J, the junction kept 7 bases outside the gene matches. CDR3 size: 18 residues. CDR3 coding DNA: TGCGCCAGCAGCCAGGCGACTAGCGGGGGGGCGAGCTCCTACGAGCAGTACTTC. Its translation is CASSQATSGGASSYEQYF.

V is TRBV28 and J is TRBJ1-5; 7 nucleotides line up with TRBD1. The CDR3 is 16 residues long. Trimming at V came to 7 bases and at J to 0 bases, leaving 9 bases not matched to a gene. Germline assignment: CDR1 MDHEN and CDR2 SYDVKM. The DNA of the CDR3 is TGTGCCAGCAAACTGGGACAGACCATTAGCAATCAGCCCCAGCATTTT. The encoded protein is CASKLGQTISNQPQHF.